The clone carrying this T cell receptor (beta chain) was seen only a few times. Its antigen remains unidentified. The record originates from a study of post-analysis software for immune sequencing data. The overall study: The courses of disease that were included comprised relapsing-remitting, secondary progressive and progressive-relapsing multiple sclerosis. Overall study findings and caveats: Normalized Chao1 diversity was significantly lower in multiple sclerosis patients than in controls. Those samples that were prepared in the same batch co-clustered strongly by F measure.

The library was made from cDNA and included unique molecular identifiers. Out of roughly 1 to 11 million T cells, some 480,000 cDNA molecules were generated. TCRdb processed the PCR reads anew with MiXCR; each CDR3 protein has one entry. The sample carries about 540,000 distinct CDR3 sequences, roughly 34% recorded once. The sample taken for sequencing was blood. The sequence derives from a girl aged 2-17 years with multiple sclerosis.

CDR3 DNA sequence: TGTGCCAGCAGCCCGGTGGACAGGGATGAAGAGACCCAGTACTTC. Its translation is CASSPVDRDEETQYF. V is TRBV7-9 and J is TRBJ2-5; 8 nucleotides agree with TRBD1. V gave up 5 bases and J gave up 3 bases; unmatched junction bases: 8. The CDR3 is 15 amino acids. CDR1 SEHNR and CDR2 FQNEAQ come from the germline V gene (reference sequence).